This T cell receptor beta chain came from a study of cytomegalovirus exposure and HLA in healthy donors. The PCR contained 60 Vbeta and 13 Jbeta primers. The data were produced by immunoSEQ multiplex PCR, yet TCRdb's version contains in-frame clones alone and is incomplete. The sample's table shows roughly 55,000 clones. The donors (healthy individuals) were bone marrow donors. The TCR comes from a woman between 45 and 65 years old in good health and CMV-seropositive. Sequenced input: PBMCs.

The CDR3 nucleotides are TGCGCCAGCAGCCAAGATGCAGGGCTTGGCGAGCAGTTCTTC. Translated, it gives CASSQDAGLGEQFF. The chain employs TRBV4-1 and TRBJ2-1, with TRBD1 as a possible D gene (5 bases). This CDR3 region has 14 residues. Looked up from germline, CDR1 is MGHRA and CDR2 is YSYEKL. Trimming removed 0 bases at V and 10 bases at J, with 13 bases between.